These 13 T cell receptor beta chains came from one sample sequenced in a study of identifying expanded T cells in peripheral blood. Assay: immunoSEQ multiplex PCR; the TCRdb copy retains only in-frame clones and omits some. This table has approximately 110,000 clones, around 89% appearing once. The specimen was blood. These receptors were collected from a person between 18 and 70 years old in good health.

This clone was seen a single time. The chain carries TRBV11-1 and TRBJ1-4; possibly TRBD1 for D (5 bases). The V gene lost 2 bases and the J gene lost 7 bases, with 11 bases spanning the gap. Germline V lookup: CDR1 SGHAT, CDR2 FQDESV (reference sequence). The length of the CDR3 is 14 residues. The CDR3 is CASSLQGASEKLFF. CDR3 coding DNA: TGTGCCAGCAGCTTACAGGGAGCCAGTGAAAAACTGTTTTTT.

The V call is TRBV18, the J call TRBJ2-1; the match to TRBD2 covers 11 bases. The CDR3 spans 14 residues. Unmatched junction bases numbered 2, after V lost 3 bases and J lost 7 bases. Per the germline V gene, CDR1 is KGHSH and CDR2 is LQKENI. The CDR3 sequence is CASSPGLAVNEQFF. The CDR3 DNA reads TGTGCCAGCTCACCGGGACTAGCGGTAAATGAGCAGTTCTTC.

The CDR3 loop reads CASSFWTNEKLFF. CDR3 sequence (DNA): TGTGCCAGTAGTTTCTGGACTAATGAAAAACTGTTTTTT. The V gene is TRBV19, the J gene TRBJ1-4; unclear D gene. The CDR3 contains 13 residues. Germline V CDR1 and CDR2: LNHDA, SQIVND (reference sequence). The V gene lost 5 bases and the J gene lost 2 bases, with 6 bases spanning the gap.

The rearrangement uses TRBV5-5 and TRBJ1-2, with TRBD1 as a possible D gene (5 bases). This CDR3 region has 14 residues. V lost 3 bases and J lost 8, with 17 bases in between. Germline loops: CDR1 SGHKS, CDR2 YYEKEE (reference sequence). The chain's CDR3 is CASSWGRGLGGYTF. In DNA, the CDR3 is TGTGCCAGCAGCTGGGGAAGGGGACTGGGCGGCTACACCTTC.

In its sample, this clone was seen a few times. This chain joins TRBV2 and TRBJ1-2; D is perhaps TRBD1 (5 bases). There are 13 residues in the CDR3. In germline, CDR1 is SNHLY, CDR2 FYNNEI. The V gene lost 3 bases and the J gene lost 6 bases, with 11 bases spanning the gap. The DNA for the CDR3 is TGTGCCAGCAGTGAGGGGCGGGGAGATGGCTACACCTTC. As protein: CASSEGRGDGYTF.

The CDR3, as DNA: TGTGCCAGCAGTTACTCGAAGCCTGCGGTGGGTTCACCCCTCCACTTT. Translating gives CASSYSKPAVGSPLHF. The chain recombines TRBV6-5 with TRBJ1-6, with D unresolved. V lost 0 bases and J 9 bases, leaving 15 bases between the germline ends. The CDR3 totals 16 residues. Germline-derived CDR1 and CDR2 are MNHEY and SVGAGI.

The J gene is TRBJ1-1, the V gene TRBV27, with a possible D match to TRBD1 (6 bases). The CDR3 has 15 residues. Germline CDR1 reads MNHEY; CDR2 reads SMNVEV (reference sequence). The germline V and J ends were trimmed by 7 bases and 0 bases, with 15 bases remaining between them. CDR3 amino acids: CASKPGTTMNTEAFF. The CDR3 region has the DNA TGTGCCAGCAAGCCCGGGACAACGATGAACACTGAAGCTTTCTTT.

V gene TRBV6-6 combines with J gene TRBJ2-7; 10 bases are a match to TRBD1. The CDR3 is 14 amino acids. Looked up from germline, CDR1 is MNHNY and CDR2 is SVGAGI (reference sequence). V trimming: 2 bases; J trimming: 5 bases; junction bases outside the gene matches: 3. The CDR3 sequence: CASSYGTGVNEQYF. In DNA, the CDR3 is TGTGCCAGCAGTTACGGGACAGGGGTGAACGAGCAGTACTTC.

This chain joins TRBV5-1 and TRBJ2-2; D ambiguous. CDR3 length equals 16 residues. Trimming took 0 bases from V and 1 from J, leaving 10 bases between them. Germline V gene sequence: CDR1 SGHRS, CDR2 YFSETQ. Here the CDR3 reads CASSLGSPQNTGELFF. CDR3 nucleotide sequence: TGCGCCAGCAGCTTGGGGAGCCCCCAGAACACCGGGGAGCTGTTTTTT.

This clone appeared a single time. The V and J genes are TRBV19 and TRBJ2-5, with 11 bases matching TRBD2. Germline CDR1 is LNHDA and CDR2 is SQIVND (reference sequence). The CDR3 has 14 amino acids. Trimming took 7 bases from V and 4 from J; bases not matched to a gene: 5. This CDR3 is CASTSLAGGETQYF. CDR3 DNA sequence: TGTGCCAGTACTAGCCTAGCGGGGGGAGAGACCCAGTACTTC.

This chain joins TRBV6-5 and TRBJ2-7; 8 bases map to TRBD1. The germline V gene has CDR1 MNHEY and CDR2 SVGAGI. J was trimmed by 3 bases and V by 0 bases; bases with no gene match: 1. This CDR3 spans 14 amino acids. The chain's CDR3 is CASSYSRGHYEQYF. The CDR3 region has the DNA TGTGCCAGCAGTTACTCCAGGGGGCACTACGAGCAGTACTTC.

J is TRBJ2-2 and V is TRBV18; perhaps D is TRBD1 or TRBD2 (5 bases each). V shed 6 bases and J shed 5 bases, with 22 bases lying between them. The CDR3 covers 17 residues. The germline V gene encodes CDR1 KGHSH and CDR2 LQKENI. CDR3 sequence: CASSPMGPGLSTGELFF. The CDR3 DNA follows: TGTGCCAGCTCTCCGATGGGGCCAGGACTCTCAACCGGGGAGCTGTTTTTT. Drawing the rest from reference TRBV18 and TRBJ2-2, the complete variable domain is NAGVMQNPRHLVRRRGQEARLRCSPMKGHSHVYWYRQLPEEGLKFMVYLQKENIIDESGMPKERFSAEFPKEGPSILRIQQVVRGDSAAYFCASSPMGPGLSTGELFFGEGSRLTVL.

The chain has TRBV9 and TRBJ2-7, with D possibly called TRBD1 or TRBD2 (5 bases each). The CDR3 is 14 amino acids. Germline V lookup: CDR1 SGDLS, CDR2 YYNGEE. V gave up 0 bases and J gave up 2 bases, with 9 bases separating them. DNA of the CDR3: TGTGCCAGCAGCGTAGGTGGGGGACCCTACGAGCAGTACTTC. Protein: CASSVGGGPYEQYF.